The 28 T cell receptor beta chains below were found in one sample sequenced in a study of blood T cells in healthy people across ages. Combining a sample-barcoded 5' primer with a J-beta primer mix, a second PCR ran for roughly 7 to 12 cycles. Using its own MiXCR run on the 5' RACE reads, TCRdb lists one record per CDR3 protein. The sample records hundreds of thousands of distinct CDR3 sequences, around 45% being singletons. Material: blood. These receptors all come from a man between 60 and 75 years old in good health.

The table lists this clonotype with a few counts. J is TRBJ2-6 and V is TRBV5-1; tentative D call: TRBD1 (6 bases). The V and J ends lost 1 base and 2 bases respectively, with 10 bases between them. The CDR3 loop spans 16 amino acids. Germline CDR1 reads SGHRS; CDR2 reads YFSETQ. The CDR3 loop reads CASSLRGGAGANVLTF. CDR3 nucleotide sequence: TGCGCCAGCAGCTTGCGTGGGGGCGCTGGGGCCAACGTCCTGACTTTC. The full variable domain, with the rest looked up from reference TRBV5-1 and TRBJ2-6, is KAGVTQTPRYLIKTRGQQVTLSCSPISGHRSVSWYQQTPGQGLQFLFEYFSETQRNKGNFPGRFSGRQFSNSRSEMNVSTLELGDSALYLCASSLRGGAGANVLTFGAGSRLTVL.

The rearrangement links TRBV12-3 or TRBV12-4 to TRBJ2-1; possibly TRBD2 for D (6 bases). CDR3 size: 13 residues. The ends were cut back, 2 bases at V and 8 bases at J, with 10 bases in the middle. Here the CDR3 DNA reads TGTGCCAGCAGTTTAAGGGACTTTGATGAGCAGTTCTTC. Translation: CASSLRDFDEQFF.

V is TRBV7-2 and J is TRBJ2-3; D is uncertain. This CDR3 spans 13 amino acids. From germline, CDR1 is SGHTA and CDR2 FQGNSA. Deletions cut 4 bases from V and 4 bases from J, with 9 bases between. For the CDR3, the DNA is TGTGCCAGCAGCTCCCTCTTCTCAGATACGCAGTATTTT. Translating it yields CASSSLFSDTQYF.

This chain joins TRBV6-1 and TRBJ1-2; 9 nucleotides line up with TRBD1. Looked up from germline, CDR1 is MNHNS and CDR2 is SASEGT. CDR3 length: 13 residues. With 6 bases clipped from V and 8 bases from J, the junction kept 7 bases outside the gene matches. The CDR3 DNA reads TGTGCCAGCAGGACCACAGGGGGCCAAGGCTACACCTTC. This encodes CASRTTGGQGYTF.

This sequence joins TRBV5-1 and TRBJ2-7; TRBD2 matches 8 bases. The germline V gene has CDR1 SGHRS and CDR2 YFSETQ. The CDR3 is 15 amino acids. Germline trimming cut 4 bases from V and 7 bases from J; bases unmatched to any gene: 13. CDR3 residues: CASSLSGESNNEQYF. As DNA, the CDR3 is TGCGCCAGCAGCCTTAGCGGGGAATCTAACAATGAGCAGTACTTC. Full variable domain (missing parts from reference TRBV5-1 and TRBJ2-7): KAGVTQTPRYLIKTRGQQVTLSCSPISGHRSVSWYQQTPGQGLQFLFEYFSETQRNKGNFPGRFSGRQFSNSRSEMNVSTLELGDSALYLCASSLSGESNNEQYFGPGTRLTVT.

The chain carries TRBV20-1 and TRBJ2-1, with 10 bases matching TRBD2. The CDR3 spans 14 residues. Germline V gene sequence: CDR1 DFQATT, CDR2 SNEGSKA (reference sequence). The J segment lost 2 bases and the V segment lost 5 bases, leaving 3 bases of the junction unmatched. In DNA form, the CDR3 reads TGCAGTGCTCTAGCGGGGGTGACCTACAATGAGCAGTTCTTC. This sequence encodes CSALAGVTYNEQFF.

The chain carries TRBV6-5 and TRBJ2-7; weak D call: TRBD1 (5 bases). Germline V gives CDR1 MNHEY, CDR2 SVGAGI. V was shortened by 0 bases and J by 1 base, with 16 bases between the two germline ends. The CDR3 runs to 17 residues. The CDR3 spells CASSYSSGDRPSYEQYF. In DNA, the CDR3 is TGTGCCAGCAGTTACTCGTCTGGCGACAGACCATCCTACGAGCAGTACTTC.

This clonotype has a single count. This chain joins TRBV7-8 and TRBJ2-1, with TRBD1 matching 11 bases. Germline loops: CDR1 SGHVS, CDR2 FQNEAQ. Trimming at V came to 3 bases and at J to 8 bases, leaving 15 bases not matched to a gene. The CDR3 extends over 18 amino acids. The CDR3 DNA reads TGTGCCAGCAGCTTTCGGACAGGGGGCGCCAATATATACGATGAGCAGTTCTTC. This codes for CASSFRTGGANIYDEQFF.

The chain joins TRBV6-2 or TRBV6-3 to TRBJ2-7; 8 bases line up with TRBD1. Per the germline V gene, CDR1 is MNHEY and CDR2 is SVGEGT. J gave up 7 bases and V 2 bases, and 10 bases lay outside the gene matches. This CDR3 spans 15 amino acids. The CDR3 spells CASSYDRGPPNEQYF. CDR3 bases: TGTGCCAGCAGTTACGACAGGGGACCCCCCAATGAGCAGTACTTC.

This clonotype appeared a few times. The CDR3 is CSVEDQRGWLTDTQYF. In DNA form, the CDR3 reads TGCAGCGTTGAAGATCAGAGGGGCTGGTTGACAGATACGCAGTATTTT. The chain has TRBV29-1 and TRBJ2-3, with D perhaps assigned TRBD1 or TRBD2 (5 bases each). This CDR3 spans 16 amino acids. V was cut by 0 bases and J by 3 bases, with 16 bases left in between. Germline V lookup: CDR1 SQVTM, CDR2 ANQGSEA.

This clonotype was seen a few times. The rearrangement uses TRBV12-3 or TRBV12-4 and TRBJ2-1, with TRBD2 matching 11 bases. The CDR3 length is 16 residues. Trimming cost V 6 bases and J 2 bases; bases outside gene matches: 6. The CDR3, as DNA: TGTGCCAGCAGGGATGGGACTAGCGGAACCTACAATGAGCAGTTCTTC. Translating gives CASRDGTSGTYNEQFF.

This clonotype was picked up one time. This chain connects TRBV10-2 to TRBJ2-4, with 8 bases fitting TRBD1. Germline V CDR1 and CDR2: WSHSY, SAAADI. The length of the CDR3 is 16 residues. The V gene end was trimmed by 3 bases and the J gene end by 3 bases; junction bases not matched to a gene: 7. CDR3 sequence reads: CASSELAGGVKNIQYF. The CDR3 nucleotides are TGCGCCAGCAGTGAATTGGCAGGGGGCGTCAAAAACATTCAGTACTTC.

The chain's CDR3 is CASSFRSGQGAYEQYF. In DNA, the CDR3 is TGTGCCAGCAGCTTCCGTTCCGGGCAGGGGGCGTACGAGCAGTACTTC. The chain is built from TRBV5-6 and TRBJ2-4; 8 bases map to TRBD1. The assigned J gene may be wrong: the sequence end matches TRBJ2-7 better. This CDR3 spans 16 amino acids. Germline lookup yields CDR1 SGHDT and CDR2 YYEEEE.

In nucleotides, the CDR3 is TGTGCCAGCAGGCCGGACAGGGTCCCCTATGGCTACACCTTC. This encodes CASRPDRVPYGYTF. The chain combines TRBV6-2 or TRBV6-3 with TRBJ1-2, with 8 bases identical to TRBD1. Per germline, CDR1 MNHEY and CDR2 SVGEGT. After removal of 6 bases from V and 4 bases from J, the junction contained 7 bases not matched to a gene. The CDR3 spans 14 residues.

The CDR3 DNA reads TGTGCCAGCAGCTTAGGAAGCGGGGGGGACCAAGAGACCCAGTACTTC. This sequence encodes CASSLGSGGDQETQYF. The rearrangement links TRBV7-2 to TRBJ2-5, with 10 bases identical to TRBD2. Germline loops: CDR1 SGHTA, CDR2 FQGNSA. This CDR3 has 16 residues. The junction had 2 bases not matched to a gene; V was cut back by 1 base and J by 0 bases.

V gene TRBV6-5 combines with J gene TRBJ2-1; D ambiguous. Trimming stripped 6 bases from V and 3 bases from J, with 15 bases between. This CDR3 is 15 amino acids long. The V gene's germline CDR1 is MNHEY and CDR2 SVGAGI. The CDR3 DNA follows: TGTGCCAGCAGAGGAACCGGGCTCCTCTACAATGAGCAGTTCTTC. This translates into CASRGTGLLYNEQFF.

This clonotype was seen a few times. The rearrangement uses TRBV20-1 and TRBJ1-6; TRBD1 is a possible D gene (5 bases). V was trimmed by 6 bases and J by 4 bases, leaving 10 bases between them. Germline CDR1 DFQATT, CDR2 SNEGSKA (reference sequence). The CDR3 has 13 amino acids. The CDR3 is CSAPGAYNSPLHF. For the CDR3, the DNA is TGCAGTGCCCCCGGGGCGTATAATTCACCCCTCCACTTT.

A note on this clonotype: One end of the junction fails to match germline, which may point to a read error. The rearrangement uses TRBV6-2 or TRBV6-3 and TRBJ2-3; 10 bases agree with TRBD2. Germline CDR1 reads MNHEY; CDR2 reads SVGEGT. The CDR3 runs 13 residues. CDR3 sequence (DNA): TGTGCCAGCGAAGCGGGGGGGCAAGATACGCAGAATTTT. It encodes CASEAGGQDTQNF.

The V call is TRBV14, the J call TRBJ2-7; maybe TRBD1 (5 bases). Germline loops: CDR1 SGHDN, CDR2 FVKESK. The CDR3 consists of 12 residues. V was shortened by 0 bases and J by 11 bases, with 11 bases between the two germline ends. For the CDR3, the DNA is TGTGCCAGCAGCCAAGACAGGGAAAGTGAGTACTTC. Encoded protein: CASSQDRESEYF.

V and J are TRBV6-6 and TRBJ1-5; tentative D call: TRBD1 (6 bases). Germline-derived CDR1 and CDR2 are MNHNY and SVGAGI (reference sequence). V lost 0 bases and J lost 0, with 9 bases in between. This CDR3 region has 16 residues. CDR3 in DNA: TGTGCCAGCAGTTACTCTAGGGGGAATAGCAATCAGCCCCAGCATTTT. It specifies CASSYSRGNSNQPQHF.

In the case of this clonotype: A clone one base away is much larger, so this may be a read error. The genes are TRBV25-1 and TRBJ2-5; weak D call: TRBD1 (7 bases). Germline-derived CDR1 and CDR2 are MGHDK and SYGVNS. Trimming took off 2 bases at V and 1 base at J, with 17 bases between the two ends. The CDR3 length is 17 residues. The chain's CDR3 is CASSEGSQGRLQETQYF. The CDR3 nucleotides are TGTGCCAGCAGTGAAGGATCACAGGGGAGGCTCCAAGAGACCCAGTACTTC.

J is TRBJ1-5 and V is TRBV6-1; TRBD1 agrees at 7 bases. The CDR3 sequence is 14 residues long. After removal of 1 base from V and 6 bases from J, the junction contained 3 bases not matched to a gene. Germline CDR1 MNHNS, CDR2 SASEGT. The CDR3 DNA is TGTGCCAGCAGTGAAGGTGCAGGGGGTCAGCCCCAGCATTTT. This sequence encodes CASSEGAGGQPQHF.

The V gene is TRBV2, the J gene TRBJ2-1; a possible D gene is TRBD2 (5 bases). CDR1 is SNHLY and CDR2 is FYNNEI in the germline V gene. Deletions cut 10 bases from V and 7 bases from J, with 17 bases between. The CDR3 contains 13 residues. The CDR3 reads CAISRTGKNEQFF. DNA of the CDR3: TGTGCCATCTCTCGGACTGGTAAAAATGAGCAGTTCTTC.

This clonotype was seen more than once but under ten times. The CDR3 sequence is CASSIGTPYYGYTF. The CDR3 coding sequence is TGTGCCAGCAGTATCGGCACCCCCTACTATGGCTACACCTTC. The chain links TRBV6-2 or TRBV6-3 to TRBJ1-2; D is ambiguous. The CDR3 has 14 residues. Germline V gene sequence: CDR1 MNHEY, CDR2 SVGEGT. V dropped 5 bases and J dropped 3 bases, with 13 bases sitting between them.

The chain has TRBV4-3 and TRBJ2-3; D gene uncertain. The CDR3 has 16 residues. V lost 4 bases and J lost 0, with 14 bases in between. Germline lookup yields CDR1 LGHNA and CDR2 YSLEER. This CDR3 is CASSPKMTLSTDTQYF. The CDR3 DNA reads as TGCGCCAGCAGCCCGAAAATGACGCTCAGCACAGATACGCAGTATTTT.

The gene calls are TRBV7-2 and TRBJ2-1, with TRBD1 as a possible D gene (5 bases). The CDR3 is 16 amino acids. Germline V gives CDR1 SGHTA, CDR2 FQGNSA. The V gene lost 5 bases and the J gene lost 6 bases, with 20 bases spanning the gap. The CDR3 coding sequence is TGTGCCAGCAGCATTCCTCTCACCCCAAGGGGCAATGAGCAGTTCTTC. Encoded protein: CASSIPLTPRGNEQFF.

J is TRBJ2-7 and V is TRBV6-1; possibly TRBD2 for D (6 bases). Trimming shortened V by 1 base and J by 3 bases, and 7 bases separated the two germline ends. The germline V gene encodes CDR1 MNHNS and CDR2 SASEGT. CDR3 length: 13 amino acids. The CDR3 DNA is TGTGCCAGCAGTGAAGTGGAGGGCTACGAGCAGTACTTC. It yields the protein CASSEVEGYEQYF.

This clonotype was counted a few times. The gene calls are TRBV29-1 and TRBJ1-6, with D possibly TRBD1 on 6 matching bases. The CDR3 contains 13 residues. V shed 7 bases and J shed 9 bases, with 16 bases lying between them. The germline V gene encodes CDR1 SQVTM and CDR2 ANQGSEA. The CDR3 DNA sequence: TGCAGCGCTAACGCAGGGGCAGGTTCACCCCTCCACTTT. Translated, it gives CSANAGAGSPLHF.